Following are 24 T cell receptor beta chains from one sample sequenced in a study of blood T cells in healthy people across ages. Through a sample-barcoded 5' primer and a J-beta primer mix, a second PCR was run for roughly 7 to 11 cycles. Each CDR3 protein is one row after TCRdb ran MiXCR on the 5' RACE reads. The table shows some 1.1 million distinct CDR3 sequences, with roughly two fifths occurring only once. The sequenced material came from blood. The receptor source for this set is a man younger than 30 in good health.

V usage is TRBV28 and J usage is TRBJ2-1; 10 nucleotides agree with TRBD1. V lost 4 bases to trimming and J lost 5 bases; unmatched junction nucleotides: 8. There are 16 residues in the CDR3. Germline lookup yields CDR1 MDHEN and CDR2 SYDVKM. The chain's CDR3 is CASSSFEDRGDNEQFF. In DNA form, the CDR3 reads TGTGCCAGCAGTTCGTTCGAGGACAGGGGGGACAATGAGCAGTTCTTC.

The DNA of the CDR3 is TGCAGTGCTAGTCGGCGGGGGGCTCCAGATACGCAGTATTTT. It specifies CSASRRGAPDTQYF. V is TRBV20-1 and J is TRBJ2-3; 8 positions match TRBD2. V was clipped by 3 bases and J by 4 bases; unmatched bases: 6. The length of the CDR3 is 14 residues. CDR1 is DFQATT, CDR2 SNEGSKA, per germline (reference sequence).

This clonotype has more than one count but fewer than ten. The V and J genes are TRBV30 and TRBJ1-4; TRBD1 matches 7 bases. After removal of 1 base from V and 8 bases from J, the junction contained 10 bases not matched to a gene. The CDR3 covers 15 residues. Germline CDR1 reads GTSNPN; CDR2 reads SVGIG (reference sequence). CDR3 bases: TGTGCCTGGAGTGGGGCCGGGACAGCGGGAGAAAAACTGTTTTTT. It yields the protein CAWSGAGTAGEKLFF. The whole variable domain, remainder taken from reference TRBV30 and TRBJ1-4, is SQTIHQWPATLVQPVGSPLSLECTVEGTSNPNLYWYRQAAGRGLQLLFYSVGIGQISSEVPQNLSASRPQDRQFILSSKKLLLSDSGFYLCAWSGAGTAGEKLFFGSGTQLSVL.

V and J are TRBV4-3 and TRBJ2-1; 14 nucleotides align to TRBD2. The length of the CDR3 is 16 residues. Trimming took 2 bases from V and 10 from J; bases not matched to a gene: 7. CDR1 and CDR2 from the germline V gene are LGHNA and YSLEER. CDR3 sequence (DNA): TGCGCCAGCAGCCAACAGACTAGCGGGGGGGCAGAGGAGCAGTTCTTC. This translates into CASSQQTSGGAEEQFF.

This clonotype was seen only a few times. The chain is built from TRBV4-2 and TRBJ2-3, with D perhaps TRBD1 (5 bases). Between the trimmed V and J ends, which lost 3 bases and 0 bases, there was a span of 13 bases. The length of the CDR3 is 16 residues. Germline CDR1 and CDR2: LGHNA and YNFKEQ. CDR3 sequence: CASSQVTQASTDTQYF. The CDR3 DNA sequence: TGTGCCAGCAGCCAGGTTACACAGGCGAGCACAGATACGCAGTATTTT.

This clonotype was counted only a few times. The rearrangement joins TRBV7-2 to TRBJ1-1, with TRBD1 as a possible D gene (5 bases). The V gene lost 5 bases and the J gene lost 1 base, with 23 bases spanning the gap. The CDR3 runs to 18 residues. Looked up from germline, CDR1 is SGHTA and CDR2 is FQGNSA. The CDR3 loop is CASSQQSHLRGTNTEAFF. CDR3 nucleotides: TGTGCCAGCAGCCAACAAAGCCACCTTAGGGGTACGAACACTGAAGCTTTCTTT.

V and J are TRBV4-1 and TRBJ2-3; D is undetermined. The V gene's germline CDR1 is MGHRA and CDR2 YSYEKL. Trimming took 4 bases from V and 0 from J, leaving 11 bases between them. This CDR3 contains 15 residues. CDR3: CASSPQDASTDTQYF. Here the CDR3 DNA reads TGCGCCAGCAGCCCCCAGGATGCTAGCACAGATACGCAGTATTTT.

A single count supports this clonotype. The J gene is TRBJ2-3, the V gene TRBV4-3; D call uncertain. Per germline, CDR1 LGHNA and CDR2 YSLEER. Trimming shortened V by 1 base and J by 2 bases, and 7 bases separated the two germline ends. This CDR3 region has 14 residues. CDR3 sequence reads: CASSQVAHTDTQYF. CDR3 bases: TGCGCCAGCAGCCAAGTGGCACACACAGATACGCAGTATTTT.

This clonotype was detected only a few times. The chain employs TRBV20-1 and TRBJ1-2; D not certain. V lost 0 bases, J lost 1 base, and 6 bases lay in between. Germline-derived CDR1 and CDR2 are DFQATT and SNEGSKA (reference sequence). This CDR3 comprises 13 residues. The CDR3 reads CSARDTVNYGYTF. The DNA of the CDR3 is TGCAGTGCTAGAGATACAGTTAACTATGGCTACACCTTC.

This CDR3 reads CASSSSGGTSYEQYF. The CDR3 coding sequence is TGTGCCAGCAGCTCTAGCGGGGGGACGTCTTACGAGCAGTACTTC. This sequence joins TRBV7-2 and TRBJ2-7; 11 nucleotides match TRBD2. V trimming: 4 bases; J trimming: 4 bases; junction bases outside the gene matches: 6. CDR1 is SGHTA and CDR2 is FQGNSA in the germline V gene. CDR3 length equals 15 residues.

This clonotype was seen more than once but under ten times. This sequence joins TRBV4-2 and TRBJ2-5; no reliable D call. Germline V gene data show CDR1 as LGHNA and CDR2 as YNFKEQ. CDR3 length: 12 residues. V was trimmed by 0 bases and J by 5 bases, leaving 4 bases between them. CDR3 protein: CASSQDTETQYF. For the CDR3, the DNA is TGTGCCAGCAGCCAAGATACGGAGACCCAGTACTTC.

The V call is TRBV20-1, the J call TRBJ1-4; 7 nucleotides agree with TRBD1. The CDR3 covers 13 residues. The trim removed 2 bases at V and 8 bases at J, leaving 5 bases unmatched. Germline V gives CDR1 DFQATT, CDR2 SNEGSKA (reference sequence). In nucleotides, the CDR3 is TGCAGTGCTAGACAGGGGGGTAGGGAAAAACTGTTTTTT. Protein: CSARQGGREKLFF.

The chain uses TRBV5-1 and TRBJ2-1; D ambiguous. Between the trimmed V and J ends, which lost 4 bases and 3 bases, there was a span of 17 bases. Germline loops: CDR1 SGHRS, CDR2 YFSETQ. The CDR3 totals 16 residues. The CDR3 DNA reads TGCGCCAGCAGCCCTCCTGATGCCATGGACTACAATGAGCAGTTCTTC. It encodes CASSPPDAMDYNEQFF.

The chain joins TRBV16 to TRBJ1-6; D is unresolved. The germline V gene encodes CDR1 KGHSY and CDR2 FQNENV. Trimming cost V 0 bases and J 9 bases, with 12 bases left between them. The CDR3 has 15 residues. The CDR3 spells CASSQSGETTSPLHF. CDR3 nucleotide sequence: TGTGCCAGCAGCCAATCCGGGGAAACAACTTCACCCCTCCACTTT. The full variable domain, rest sourced from reference TRBV16 and TRBJ1-6, is GEEVAQTPKHLVRGEGQKAKLYCAPIKGHSYVFWYQQVLKNEFKFLISFQNENVFDETGMPKERFSAKCLPNSPCSLEIQATKLEDSAVYFCASSQSGETTSPLHFGNGTRLTVT.

A few counts support this clonotype. The rearrangement links TRBV7-9 to TRBJ1-6, with D possibly matching TRBD1 (5 bases). The V end was cut by 5 bases, the J end by 8 bases, with 19 bases between. The V gene's germline CDR1 is SEHNR and CDR2 FQNEAQ (reference sequence). CDR3 length equals 16 residues. In DNA form, the CDR3 reads TGTGCCAGCAGCCCCGCCAGGGTAAAACGGGATTCACCCCTCCACTTT. This codes for CASSPARVKRDSPLHF.

This clonotype was seen a handful of times. This chain links TRBV12-3 or TRBV12-4 with TRBJ2-2, with a tentative D call TRBD1 (5 bases). The CDR3 contains 15 residues. Between the trimmed V and J ends, which lost 2 bases and 2 bases, there was a span of 9 bases. Here the CDR3 DNA reads TGTGCCAGCAGTTTAAGACAGTATAACACCGGGGAGCTGTTTTTT. Translated, it gives CASSLRQYNTGELFF.

The chain joins TRBV6-2 or TRBV6-3 to TRBJ2-5, with D unresolved. The germline V gene has CDR1 MNHEY and CDR2 SVGEGT. Deletions cut 2 bases from V and 11 bases from J, with 18 bases between. The CDR3 is made up of 14 amino acids. For the CDR3, the DNA is TGTGCCAGCAGTTACGTCCAGAATAACAATGAGCAGTACTTC. The encoded protein is CASSYVQNNNEQYF.

This clonotype has more than one count but fewer than ten. The V gene is TRBV29-1, the J gene TRBJ2-1, with D maybe TRBD2 (6 bases). Per the germline V gene, CDR1 is SQVTM and CDR2 is ANQGSEA. V shed 3 bases and J shed 0 bases, with 18 bases lying between them. The CDR3 is 17 residues long. CDR3 region: CSVDPLGAGSSYNEQFF. The CDR3 DNA follows: TGCAGCGTTGACCCCTTAGGGGCGGGGAGCTCCTACAATGAGCAGTTCTTC.

The chain links TRBV4-1 to TRBJ1-2, with D uncertain. Trimming pared 0 bases from V and 7 bases from J, leaving 6 bases between. The CDR3 contains 12 residues. The V gene's germline CDR1 is MGHRA and CDR2 YSYEKL. In nucleotides, the CDR3 is TGCGCCAGCAGCCAAGACGTCGGTGGCTACACCTTC. It encodes CASSQDVGGYTF.

The chain links TRBV3-1 to TRBJ2-3; D may be TRBD1 (5 bases). The ends were cut back, 0 bases at V and 2 bases at J, with 6 bases in the middle. Germline V lookup: CDR1 LGHDT, CDR2 YNNKEL (reference sequence). The CDR3 is 14 residues long. The CDR3 nucleotides are TGTGCCAGCAGCCAAGAGGACACCACAGATACGCAGTATTTT. It is translated as CASSQEDTTDTQYF.

The rearrangement joins TRBV2 to TRBJ2-3, with 11 bases matching TRBD2. Germline-derived CDR1 and CDR2 are SNHLY and FYNNEI. V lost 4 bases and J lost 2; bases outside the gene matches: 11. This CDR3 is built from 18 residues. The CDR3 reads CASSGRALAGGNTDTQYF. Written as DNA, the CDR3 is TGTGCCAGCAGTGGAAGGGCGCTAGCGGGGGGCAACACAGATACGCAGTATTTT.

The chain carries TRBV7-6 and TRBJ1-6, with 7 nucleotides matching TRBD1. Losses at the gene ends were 5 bases for V and 2 bases for J; bases not matched to a gene: 9. This CDR3 has 17 residues. Germline V gene lookup returns CDR1 SGHVS and CDR2 FNYEAQ. The CDR3 DNA follows: TGTGCCAGCAGCCCCCGAACAGGGGCCCCCTATAATTCACCCCTCCACTTT. Translating gives CASSPRTGAPYNSPLHF. Filled out from reference TRBV7-6 and TRBJ1-6, the complete variable domain reads GAGVSQSPRYKVTKRGQDVALRCDPISGHVSLYWYRQALGQGPEFLTYFNYEAQQDKSGLPNDRFSAERPEGSISTLTIQRTEQRDSAMYRCASSPRTGAPYNSPLHFGNGTRLTVT.

The rearrangement joins TRBV7-6 to TRBJ1-3; D remains ambiguous. The CDR3 loop spans 16 amino acids. Per germline, CDR1 SGHVS and CDR2 FNYEAQ. V shed 1 base and J shed 0 bases, with 10 bases lying between them. The CDR3, as DNA: TGTGCCAGCAGCTTAGGGCGGAGCCACTCTGGAAACACCATATATTTT. It yields the protein CASSLGRSHSGNTIYF. Full variable domain (rest looked up from reference TRBV7-6 and TRBJ1-3): GAGVSQSPRYKVTKRGQDVALRCDPISGHVSLYWYRQALGQGPEFLTYFNYEAQQDKSGLPNDRFSAERPEGSISTLTIQRTEQRDSAMYRCASSLGRSHSGNTIYFGEGSWLTVV.

This clonotype was picked up a small number of times. The CDR3 here is CASSYVLAEQFF. The CDR3 DNA reads as TGTGCCAGCAGTTACGTCCTAGCAGAGCAGTTCTTC. The chain joins TRBV6-2 or TRBV6-3 to TRBJ2-1; TRBD2 is a possible D gene (5 bases). V was pared by 2 bases and J by 10 bases, with 9 bases between. Germline lookup yields CDR1 MNHEY and CDR2 SVGEGT. This CDR3 comprises 12 residues.